The T cell receptor beta chain described here comes from a study of blood T cell repertoires in COVID-19. This CDR3 is 14 amino acids long. V lost 4 bases, J lost 0 bases, and 11 bases lay in between. The germline gives CDR1 SGDLS, CDR2 YYNGEE. Sequenced by immunoSEQ multiplex PCR; TCRdb stores in-frame clones only, minus some. There are approximately 260,000 clones in the sample; under 90% occur only once, and 1.9% lies in the top ten. Assignment of participants to cohorts was predicated upon participant-reported clinical history. Each recovered donor of Cohort 3 presented with two negative PCRs, clearance, or symptom resolution.

The source is a woman aged 55-70 years who had recovered from COVID-19. The chain has TRBV9 and TRBJ2-7; D remains unclear. Sequencing was done on a sample of PBMCs or T cells enriched from blood (not recorded which). For the CDR3, the DNA is TGTGCCAGCAGCCCTCTTGCGAGCTCCTACGAGCAGTACTTC. This translates into CASSPLASSYEQYF.